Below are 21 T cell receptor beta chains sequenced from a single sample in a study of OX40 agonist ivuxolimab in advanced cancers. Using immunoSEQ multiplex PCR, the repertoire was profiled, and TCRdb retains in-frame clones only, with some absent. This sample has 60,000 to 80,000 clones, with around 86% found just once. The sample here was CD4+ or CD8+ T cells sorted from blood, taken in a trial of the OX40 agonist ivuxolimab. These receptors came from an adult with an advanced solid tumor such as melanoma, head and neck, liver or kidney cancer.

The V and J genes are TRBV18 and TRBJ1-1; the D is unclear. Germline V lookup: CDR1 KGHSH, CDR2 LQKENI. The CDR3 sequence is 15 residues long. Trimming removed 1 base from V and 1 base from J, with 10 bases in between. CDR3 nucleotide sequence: TGTGCCAGCTCACCACTTGCCCCCCCGAACACTGAAGCTTTCTTT. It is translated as CASSPLAPPNTEAFF.

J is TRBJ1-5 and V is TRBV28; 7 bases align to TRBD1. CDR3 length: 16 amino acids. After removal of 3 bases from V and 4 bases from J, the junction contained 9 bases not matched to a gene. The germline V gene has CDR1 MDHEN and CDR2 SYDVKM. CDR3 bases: TGTGCCAGCAGTTTTTCGGGACAGCGGAAGAATCAGCCCCAGCATTTT. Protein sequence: CASSFSGQRKNQPQHF. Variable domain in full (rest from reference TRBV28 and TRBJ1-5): DVKVTQSSRYLVKRTGEKVFLECVQDMDHENMFWYRQDPGLGLRLIYFSYDVKMKEKGDIPEGYSVSREKKERFSLILESASTNQTSMYLCASSFSGQRKNQPQHFGDGTRLSIL.

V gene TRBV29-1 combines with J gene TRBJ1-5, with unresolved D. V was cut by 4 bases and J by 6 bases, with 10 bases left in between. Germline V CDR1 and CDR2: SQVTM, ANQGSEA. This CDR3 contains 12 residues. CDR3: CSVGRVGQPQHF. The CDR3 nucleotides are TGCAGCGTTGGAAGGGTTGGTCAGCCCCAGCATTTT.

The chain's CDR3 is CASSHHRGTPTEAFF. In DNA, the CDR3 is TGTGCCAGCAGCCACCACAGGGGGACGCCCACTGAAGCTTTCTTT. The rearrangement links TRBV7-9 to TRBJ1-1; 8 bases are a match to TRBD1. Germline loops: CDR1 SEHNR, CDR2 FQNEAQ (reference sequence). This CDR3 has 15 residues. The junction had 9 bases not matched to a gene; V was cut back by 5 bases and J by 4 bases.

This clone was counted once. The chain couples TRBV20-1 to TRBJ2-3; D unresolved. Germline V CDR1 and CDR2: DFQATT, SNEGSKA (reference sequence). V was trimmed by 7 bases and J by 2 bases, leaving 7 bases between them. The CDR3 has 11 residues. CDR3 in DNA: TGCAGTGGTGTGAACACAGATACGCAGTATTTT. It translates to CSGVNTDTQYF.

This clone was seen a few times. CDR3 in amino acids: CASSMDRSRPQHF. The CDR3 nucleotides read TGTGCCAGCAGCATGGACAGGTCGCGGCCCCAGCATTTT. This chain connects TRBV7-2 to TRBJ1-5; the match to TRBD1 covers 7 bases. J gave up 9 bases and V 5 bases, and 7 bases lay outside the gene matches. The CDR3 contains 13 residues. Per germline, CDR1 SGHTA and CDR2 FQGNSA.

CDR3 nucleotide sequence: TGTGCCAGCAAGAATCGCGCTGAAGCTTTCTTT. This translates into CASKNRAEAFF. The rearrangement joins TRBV19 to TRBJ1-1; D is ambiguous. CDR1 and CDR2 from the germline V gene are LNHDA and SQIVND (reference sequence). CDR3 length: 11 amino acids. V lost 9 bases to trimming and J lost 6 bases, with 11 bases between them.

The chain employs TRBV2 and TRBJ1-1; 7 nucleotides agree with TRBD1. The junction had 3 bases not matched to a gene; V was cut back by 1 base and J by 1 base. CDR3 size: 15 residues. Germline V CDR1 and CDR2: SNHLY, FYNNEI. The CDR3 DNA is TGTGCCAGCAGTGAAGTGGGACAGTCGAACACTGAAGCTTTCTTT. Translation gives CASSEVGQSNTEAFF. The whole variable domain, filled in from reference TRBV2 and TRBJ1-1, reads EPEVTQTPSHQVTQMGQEVILRCVPISNHLYFYWYRQILGQKVEFLVSFYNNEISEKSEIFDDQFSVERPDGSNFTLKIRSTKLEDSAMYFCASSEVGQSNTEAFFGQGTRLTVV.

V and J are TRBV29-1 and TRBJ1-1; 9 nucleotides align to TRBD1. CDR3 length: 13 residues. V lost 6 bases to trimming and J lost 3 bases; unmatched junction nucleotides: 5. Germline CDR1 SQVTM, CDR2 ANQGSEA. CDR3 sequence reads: CSVGRDRDTEAFF. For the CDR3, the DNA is TGCAGCGTGGGCCGGGACAGGGACACTGAAGCTTTCTTT. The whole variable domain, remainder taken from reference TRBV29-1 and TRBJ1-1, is SAVISQKPSRDICQRGTSLTIQCQVDSQVTMMFWYRQQPGQSLTLIATANQGSEATYESGFVIDKFPISRPNLTFSTLTVSNMSPEDSSIYLCSVGRDRDTEAFFGQGTRLTVV.

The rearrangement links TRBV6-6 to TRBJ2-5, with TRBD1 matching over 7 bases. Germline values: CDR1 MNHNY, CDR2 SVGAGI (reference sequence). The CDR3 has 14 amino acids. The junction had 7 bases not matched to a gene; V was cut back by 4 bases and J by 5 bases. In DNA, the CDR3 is TGTGCCAGCAGTTCAGACAGGGAGTGGGAGACCCAGTACTTC. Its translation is CASSSDREWETQYF.

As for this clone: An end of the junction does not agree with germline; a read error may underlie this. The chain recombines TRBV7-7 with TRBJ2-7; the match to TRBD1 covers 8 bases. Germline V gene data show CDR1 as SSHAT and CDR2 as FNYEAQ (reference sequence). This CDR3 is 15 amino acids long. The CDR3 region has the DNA TGTGCTAGCAGCTTAGCGAAGGGACAGGACTACGAGCAGTACTTC. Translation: CASSLAKGQDYEQYF.

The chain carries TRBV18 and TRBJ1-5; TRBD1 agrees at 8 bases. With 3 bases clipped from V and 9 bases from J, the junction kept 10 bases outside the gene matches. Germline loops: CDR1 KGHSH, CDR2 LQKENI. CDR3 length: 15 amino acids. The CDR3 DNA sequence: TGTGCCAGCTCACCGGGTTCGACAGGGGAGTTGCCCCAGCATTTT. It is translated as CASSPGSTGELPQHF.

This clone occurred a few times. CDR3 DNA sequence: TGCGCCAGCAGCCAAGAAAATGGGGTTGGCTACACCTTC. Amino acids: CASSQENGVGYTF. The chain links TRBV4-3 to TRBJ1-2; D unclear. V lost 0 bases to trimming and J lost 7 bases, with 9 bases between them. Germline assignment: CDR1 LGHNA and CDR2 YSLEER. The CDR3 covers 13 residues.

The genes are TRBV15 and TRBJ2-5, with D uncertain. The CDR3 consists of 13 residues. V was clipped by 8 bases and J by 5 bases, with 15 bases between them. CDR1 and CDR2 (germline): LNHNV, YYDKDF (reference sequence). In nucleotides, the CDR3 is TGTGCCACCGGCGGAGAGTCCCGGGAGACCCAGTACTTC. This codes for CATGGESRETQYF.

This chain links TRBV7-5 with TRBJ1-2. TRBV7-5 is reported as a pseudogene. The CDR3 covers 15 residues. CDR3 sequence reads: CARSNPGPQTGGYTF. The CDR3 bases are TGTGCCAGAAGCAATCCGGGACCCCAAACGGGGGGCTACACCTTC.

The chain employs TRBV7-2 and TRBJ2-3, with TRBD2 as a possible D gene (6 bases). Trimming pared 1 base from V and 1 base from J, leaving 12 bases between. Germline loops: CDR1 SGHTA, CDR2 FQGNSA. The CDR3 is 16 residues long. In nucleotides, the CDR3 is TGTGCCAGCAGCTTAGTGGGGGGATACGGCACAGATACGCAGTATTTT. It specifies CASSLVGGYGTDTQYF.

The CDR3 DNA reads TGTGCCAGCAGCCGGCCAGGAGAAGAGGAAATCTCCTACGAGCAGTACTTC. Encoded protein: CASSRPGEEEISYEQYF. The V call is TRBV11-3, the J call TRBJ2-7; D not resolved. The CDR3 length is 17 residues. Germline CDR1 is SGHNT and CDR2 is YENEEA. V lost 5 bases to trimming and J lost 0 bases, with 20 bases between them.

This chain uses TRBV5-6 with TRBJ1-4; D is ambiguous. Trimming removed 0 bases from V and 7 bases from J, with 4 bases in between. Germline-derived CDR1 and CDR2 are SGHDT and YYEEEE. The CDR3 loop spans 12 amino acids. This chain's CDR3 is CASSLGVEKLFF. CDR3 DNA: TGTGCCAGCAGCTTGGGGGTTGAAAAACTGTTTTTT.

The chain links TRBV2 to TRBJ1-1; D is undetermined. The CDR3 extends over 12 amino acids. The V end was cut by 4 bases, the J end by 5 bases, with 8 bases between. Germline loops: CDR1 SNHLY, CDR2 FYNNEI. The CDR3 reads CASSVGRTEAFF. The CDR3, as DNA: TGTGCCAGCAGTGTCGGGAGGACTGAAGCTTTCTTT. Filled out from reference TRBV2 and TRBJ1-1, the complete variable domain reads EPEVTQTPSHQVTQMGQEVILRCVPISNHLYFYWYRQILGQKVEFLVSFYNNEISEKSEIFDDQFSVERPDGSNFTLKIRSTKLEDSAMYFCASSVGRTEAFFGQGTRLTVV.

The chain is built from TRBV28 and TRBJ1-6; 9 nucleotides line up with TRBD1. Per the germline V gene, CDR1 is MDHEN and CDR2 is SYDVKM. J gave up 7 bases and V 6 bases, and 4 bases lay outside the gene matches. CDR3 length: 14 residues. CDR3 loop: CASRKQGANSPLHF. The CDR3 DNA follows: TGTGCCAGCAGAAAACAGGGGGCCAATTCACCCCTCCACTTT.

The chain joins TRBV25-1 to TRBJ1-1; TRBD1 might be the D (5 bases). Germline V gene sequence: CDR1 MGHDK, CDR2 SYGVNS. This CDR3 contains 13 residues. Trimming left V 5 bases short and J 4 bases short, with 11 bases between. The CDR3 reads CASSLTGTTEAFF. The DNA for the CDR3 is TGTGCCAGCAGTCTTACCGGGACCACTGAAGCTTTCTTT. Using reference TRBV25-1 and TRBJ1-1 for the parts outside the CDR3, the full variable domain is EADIYQTPRYLVIGTGKKITLECSQTMGHDKMYWYQQDPGMELHLIHYSYGVNSTEKGDLSSESTVSRIRTEHFPLTLESARPSHTSQYLCASSLTGTTEAFFGQGTRLTVV.